This T cell receptor beta chain was retrieved from a study of CD8+ T cells in alopecia areata. Looking at the study overall: Spontaneously alopecic C3H/HeJ graft donors, roughly 6-13 months old, gave skin to roughly 7-11-week-old female C3H/HeJ mice. Points from the study as a whole: Lesional scalp, especially alopecia totalis/universalis, showed higher clonality than normal scalp. When scalp samples are sequenced, resident alphabeta T cells of normal skin are also captured. Sharing of TCR sequences between patients (possibly for HLA-related reasons) was less clear than in mice.

Researchers sorted pooled cutaneous lymph node cells on the basis of CD4, CD8alpha, NKG2D, NKG2ACE and other markers. This clone was detected only a few times. Its antigen is currently unknown. Gene labels here are mouse ones. The read terminates 4 residues ahead of where the CDR3 ends, so the germline J gene completes it. Sequencing used cDNA as its template, made by extracting RNA and reverse transcribing it. The table came from immunoSEQ multiplex PCR; TCRdb's copy has only in-frame clones and leaves some out. Listed for the sample are about 300,000 clones, none seen a single time. Germline V gene data show CDR1 as NNHNN and CDR2 as SYGAGS (reference sequence). The CDR3 covers 13 residues.

The J gene is TRBJ1-1, the V gene TRBV13-2, with 8 bases that match TRBD1. The sequenced sample was CD4+ T cells sorted from a lymph node. This clonotype was sampled from a C3H/HeJ mouse with alopecia areata. As its MHC haplotype, the strain has H2-k. The CDR3 DNA, read in part, is TGTGCCAGCGGTGATGGGGACAGGACA. Its translation: CASGDGDRT. The CDR3 in its entirety is CASGDGDRTEVFF.